This T cell receptor beta chain came from a study of blood T cells in healthy people across ages (dated by TCRdb to about 2015). For context, the study as a whole: In model experiments, template switching captured roughly one uniquely barcoded TCR beta cDNA molecule for every two T cells. Donors were grouped into four age groups: young (average 16 years), middle-aged (about 38), aged (62) and long-lived (just over 80). To avoid experimental bias, donors of different ages were spread randomly across the sequencing lanes. The study analyzed two additional independent replicas of 1 million unique cDNA reads from the same blood draw for two donors, one aged 18 to 30 and one aged 80 or older. Using deep sequencing normalized with unique cDNA molecular identifiers, the study measured how TCR beta repertoire diversity changes with age. The study at large found these results: The long-lived group showed more naive CD4+ T cells, fewer expanded clones and increased TCR diversity than the aged group, suggesting age selection. Because the CMV infection status of the donors was unknown, age-related changes in expanded clonotypes may potentially have been confounded. There was a strong correlation between observed TCR beta diversity and the percentage of naive T cells measured by flow cytometry. Since profiling was done on bulk unsorted PBMCs, naive and antigen-experienced compartments could not be conclusively compared. Observed TCR beta diversity per million T cells fell roughly linearly with age, and a significant reduction was already apparent by age roughly 40. Estimates of total diversity based on one million sequenced T cells were considered lower bounds and underestimates.

The CDR3 covers 15 residues, taking in both the cysteine and the phenylalanine. Only the CDR3 portion is preserved as DNA: 45 bases, with reading frame beginning at the first base. Relative to germline, V is 5 bases shorter and J is 1 base shorter, with 13 bases between their ends. The germline V gene gives CDR1 as SNHLY and CDR2 as FYNNEI. The receptor library was made with 5' RACE. The reads were generated on an Illumina HiSeq 2500. A second PCR of roughly 7 to 11 cycles was performed with a sample-barcoded 5' primer and a J-beta primer mix. A unique molecular identifier was introduced onto each TCR beta cDNA molecule by a template-switch 5' adaptor carrying 12 random nucleotides. At least 2.5 million CDR3-containing paired-end reads were obtained from each sample. First-strand cDNA synthesis was performed from all RNA using the Mint cDNA synthesis kit, with priming by a TRBC-specific oligonucleotide. After uracil-DNA glycosylase treatment, a first 18-cycle PCR used universal primers M1SS and BC2_uni_R on all cDNA. The authors' pipeline ran thus. Normalization of each sample was performed by random selection of 1 million high-quality reads, each carrying a distinct molecular identifier. Instead of being binned into consensus sequences, reads with shared molecular identifiers were discarded. CDR3 identification, clonotype clustering and error correction used MiTCR with a Q25 quality threshold and the strictest error-elimination algorithm. A nonparametric unseen species model with Euler transformation was used to estimate a lower bound on total TCR beta diversity. TCRdb itself trimmed the public reads at Q25 with fastp, ran MiXCR and retained productive beta chains. For every CDR3 protein sequence, its rows merge into one entry that carries the most common genes and DNA. TCRdb assigned the V and J calls; the authors' analysis was not used. The sample table holds roughly 900,000 distinct CDR3 sequences, of which less than 35% were seen once. The top ten clones comprise around a sixth of the sample.

For this clonotype: The specificity of this receptor is unknown. With a much larger clone just one base away, this may be a read error.

Systemically healthy Caucasian individuals from Russia, 39 in total and aged about 6 to 90 years, were included as donors. Each donor gave ten milliliters of peripheral blood, drawn into EDTA-treated Vacutainer tubes. Ficoll-Paque density-gradient centrifugation was used to isolate PBMCs, with at least 6 million per sample. Total RNA was extracted from PBMCs with Trizol reagent, with at least 6 micrograms obtained per sample. The percentages of naive CD45RAhigh/CD27high T cells were determined by flow cytometry on a PBMC aliquot from every donor. Material: blood. The sequence was collected from a woman aged 80 or over in good health. This sequence uses TRBV2 and TRBJ2-3; the D gene is not confidently resolved. The CDR3 protein sequence reads: CASSLLGMGTDTQYF. The DNA sequence is given as TGTGCCAGCAGTCTGCTAGGGATGGGCACAGATACGCAGTATTTT.